This paragraph reports one T cell receptor (beta chain). The data are from a study of T cell changes during pregnancy in multiple sclerosis. CDR1 MNHEY and CDR2 SVGAGI come from the germline V gene. The CDR3 is 12 residues long. V was trimmed by 7 bases and J by 1 base, leaving 2 bases between them. Profiling relied on immunoSEQ multiplex PCR, and the TCRdb table lists in-frame clones only, not all of them. The table lists 65,000 to 85,000 clones, 92% of them singletons. The chain links TRBV6-5 to TRBJ2-6; D is ambiguous. The starting material was peripheral blood, obtained after pregnancy. The clonotype originates from a female donor with multiple sclerosis, enrolled in a pregnancy study. Here the CDR3 reads CASTSGANVLTF. CDR3 nucleotides: TGTGCCAGCACTTCTGGGGCCAACGTCCTGACTTTC.